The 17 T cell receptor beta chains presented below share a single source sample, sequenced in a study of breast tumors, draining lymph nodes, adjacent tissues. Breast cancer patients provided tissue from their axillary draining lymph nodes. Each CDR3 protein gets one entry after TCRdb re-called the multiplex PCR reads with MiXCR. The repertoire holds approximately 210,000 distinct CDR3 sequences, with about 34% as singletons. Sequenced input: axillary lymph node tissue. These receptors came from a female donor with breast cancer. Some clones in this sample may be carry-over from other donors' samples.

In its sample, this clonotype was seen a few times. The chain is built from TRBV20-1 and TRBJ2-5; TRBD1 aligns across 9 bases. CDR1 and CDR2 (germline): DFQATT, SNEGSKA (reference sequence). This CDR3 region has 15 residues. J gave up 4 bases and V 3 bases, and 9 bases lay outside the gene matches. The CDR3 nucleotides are TGCAGTGCTAGGAAGACAGGGGGGTTAGGAGAGACCCAGTACTTC. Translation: CSARKTGGLGETQYF.

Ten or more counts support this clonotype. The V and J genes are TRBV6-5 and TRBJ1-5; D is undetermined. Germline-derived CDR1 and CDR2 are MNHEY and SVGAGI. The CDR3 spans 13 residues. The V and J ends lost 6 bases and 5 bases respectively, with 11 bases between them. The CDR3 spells CASSRQWDQPQHF. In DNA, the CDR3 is TGTGCCAGCAGCCGCCAGTGGGATCAGCCCCAGCATTTT.

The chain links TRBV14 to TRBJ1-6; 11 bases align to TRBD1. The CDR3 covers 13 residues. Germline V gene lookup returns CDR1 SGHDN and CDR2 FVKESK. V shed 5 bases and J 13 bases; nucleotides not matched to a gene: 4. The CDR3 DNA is TGTGCCAGCAGCTTCCGGGACAGGGGGCCCCTCCACTTT. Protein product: CASSFRDRGPLHF.

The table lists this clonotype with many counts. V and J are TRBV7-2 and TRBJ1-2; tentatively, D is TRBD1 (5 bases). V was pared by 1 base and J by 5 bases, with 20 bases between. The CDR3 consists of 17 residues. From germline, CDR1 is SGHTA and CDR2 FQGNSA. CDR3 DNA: TGTGCCAGCAGCTTAGACAGCGGTGGGGGAGGGATATATGGCTACACCTTC. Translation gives CASSLDSGGGGIYGYTF.

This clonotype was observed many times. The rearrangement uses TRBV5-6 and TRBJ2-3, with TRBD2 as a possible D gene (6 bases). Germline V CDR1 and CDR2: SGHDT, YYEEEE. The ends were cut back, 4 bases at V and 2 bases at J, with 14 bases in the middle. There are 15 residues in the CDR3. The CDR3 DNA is TGTGCCAGCAGCGTACTAGCAGGAGTCACAGATACGCAGTATTTT. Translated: CASSVLAGVTDTQYF.

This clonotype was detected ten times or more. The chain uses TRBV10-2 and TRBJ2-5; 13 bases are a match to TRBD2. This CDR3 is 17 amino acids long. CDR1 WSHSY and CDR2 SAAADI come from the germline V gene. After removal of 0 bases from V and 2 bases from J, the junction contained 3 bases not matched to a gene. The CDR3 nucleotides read TGCGCCAGCAGTGAGTCGGGACTAGCGGGAAATCAAGAGACCCAGTACTTC. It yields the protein CASSESGLAGNQETQYF.

The CDR3 region is CASSRSVMNTEAFF. The CDR3 DNA reads TGTGCCAGCAGTCGGTCAGTGATGAACACTGAAGCTTTCTTT. V usage is TRBV2 and J usage is TRBJ1-1; D is unresolved. The CDR3 is 14 amino acids. Trimming left V 5 bases short and J 0 bases short, with 10 bases between. CDR1 SNHLY and CDR2 FYNNEI come from the germline V gene. Full variable domain (rest looked up from reference TRBV2 and TRBJ1-1): EPEVTQTPSHQVTQMGQEVILRCVPISNHLYFYWYRQILGQKVEFLVSFYNNEISEKSEIFDDQFSVERPDGSNFTLKIRSTKLEDSAMYFCASSRSVMNTEAFFGQGTRLTVV.

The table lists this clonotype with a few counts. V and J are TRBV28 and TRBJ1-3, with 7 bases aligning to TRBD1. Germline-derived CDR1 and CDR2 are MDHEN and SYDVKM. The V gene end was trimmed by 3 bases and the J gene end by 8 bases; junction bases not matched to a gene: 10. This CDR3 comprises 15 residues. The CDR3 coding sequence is TGTGCCAGCAGTTTTAGTATTACAGGGGACGACACCATATATTTT. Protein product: CASSFSITGDDTIYF.

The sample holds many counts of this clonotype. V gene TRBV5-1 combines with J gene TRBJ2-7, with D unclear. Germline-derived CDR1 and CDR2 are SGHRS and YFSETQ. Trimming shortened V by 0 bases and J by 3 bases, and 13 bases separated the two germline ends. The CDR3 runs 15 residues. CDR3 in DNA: TGCGCCAGCAGCTTGGCAGGACGGAATCACTACGAGCAGTACTTC. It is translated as CASSLAGRNHYEQYF.

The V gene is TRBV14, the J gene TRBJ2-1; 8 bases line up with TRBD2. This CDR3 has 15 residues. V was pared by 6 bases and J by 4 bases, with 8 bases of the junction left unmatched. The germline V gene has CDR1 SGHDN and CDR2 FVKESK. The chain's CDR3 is CASSYRAGGYNEQFF. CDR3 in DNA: TGTGCCAGCAGTTACAGGGCGGGGGGATACAATGAGCAGTTCTTC.

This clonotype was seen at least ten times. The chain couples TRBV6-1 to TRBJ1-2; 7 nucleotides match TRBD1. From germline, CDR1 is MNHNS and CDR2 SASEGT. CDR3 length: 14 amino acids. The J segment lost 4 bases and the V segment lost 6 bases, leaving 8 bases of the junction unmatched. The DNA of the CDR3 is TGTGCCAGCAGAGTGTCAGGGGGAGTCTATGGCTACACCTTC. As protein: CASRVSGGVYGYTF.

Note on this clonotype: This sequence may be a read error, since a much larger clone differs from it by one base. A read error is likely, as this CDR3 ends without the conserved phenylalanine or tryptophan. Written as DNA, the CDR3 is TGTGCCAGCAGCCCTGGCGACAGAAACTATGGCTACACCCTC. Protein sequence: CASSPGDRNYGYTL. The genes are TRBV7-2 and TRBJ1-2, with D perhaps TRBD1 (5 bases). V lost 5 bases and J 2 bases, leaving 12 bases between the germline ends. The germline V gene encodes CDR1 SGHTA and CDR2 FQGNSA. This CDR3 has 14 amino acids.

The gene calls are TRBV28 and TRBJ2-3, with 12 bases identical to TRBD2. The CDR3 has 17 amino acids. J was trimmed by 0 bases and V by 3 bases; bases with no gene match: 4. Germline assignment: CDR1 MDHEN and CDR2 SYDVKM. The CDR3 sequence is CASSLGTSGSSTDTQYF. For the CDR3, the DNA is TGTGCCAGCAGTTTGGGGACTAGCGGGTCTAGCACAGATACGCAGTATTTT.

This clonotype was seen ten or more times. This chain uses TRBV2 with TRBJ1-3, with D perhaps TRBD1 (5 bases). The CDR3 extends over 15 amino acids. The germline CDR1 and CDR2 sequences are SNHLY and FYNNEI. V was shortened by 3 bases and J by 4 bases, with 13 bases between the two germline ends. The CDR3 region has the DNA TGTGCCAGCAGTGATTTGGGGGTAGGAGGAAACACCATATATTTT. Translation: CASSDLGVGGNTIYF.

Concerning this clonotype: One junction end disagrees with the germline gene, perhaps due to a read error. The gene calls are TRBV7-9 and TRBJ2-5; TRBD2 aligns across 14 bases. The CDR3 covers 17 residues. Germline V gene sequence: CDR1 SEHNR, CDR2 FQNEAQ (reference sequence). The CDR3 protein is CASSLGGTSGGSEPQYF. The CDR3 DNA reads TGTGCCAGCAGCTTAGGGGGGACTAGCGGGGGATCAGAGCCCCAGTACTTC.

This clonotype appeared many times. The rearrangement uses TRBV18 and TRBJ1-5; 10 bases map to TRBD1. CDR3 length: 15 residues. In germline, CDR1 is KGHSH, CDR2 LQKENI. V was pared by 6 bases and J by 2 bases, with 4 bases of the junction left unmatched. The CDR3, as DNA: TGTGCCAGCTCGCTCGGGACAGGGGGCAATCAGCCCCAGCATTTT. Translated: CASSLGTGGNQPQHF.

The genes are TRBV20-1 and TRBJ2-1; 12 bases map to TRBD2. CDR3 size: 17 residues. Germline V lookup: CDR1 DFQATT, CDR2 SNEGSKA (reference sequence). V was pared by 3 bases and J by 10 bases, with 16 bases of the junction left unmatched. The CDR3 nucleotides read TGCAGTGCTAGGGGGACCCGACTAGCGGGGGAGCGGGACGAGCAGTTCTTC. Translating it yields CSARGTRLAGERDEQFF.